This T cell receptor (beta chain) was identified during a study of control samples from healthy donors and cancer patients. V lost 5 bases to trimming and J lost 0 bases; unmatched junction nucleotides: 3. This CDR3 has 15 residues. The germline V gene encodes CDR1 SNHLY and CDR2 FYNNEI. The table came from immunoSEQ multiplex PCR; TCRdb's copy has only in-frame clones and leaves some out. This table holds about 67,000 clones, around 87% found once. The sequence came from a woman aged 50 to 60 with head and neck cancer. Specimen: PBMCs. The chain combines TRBV2 with TRBJ2-2, with 7 bases identical to TRBD1. CDR3 residues: CASSKDRANTGELFF. DNA for the CDR3: TGTGCCAGCAGTAAAGACAGGGCGAACACCGGGGAGCTGTTTTTT.